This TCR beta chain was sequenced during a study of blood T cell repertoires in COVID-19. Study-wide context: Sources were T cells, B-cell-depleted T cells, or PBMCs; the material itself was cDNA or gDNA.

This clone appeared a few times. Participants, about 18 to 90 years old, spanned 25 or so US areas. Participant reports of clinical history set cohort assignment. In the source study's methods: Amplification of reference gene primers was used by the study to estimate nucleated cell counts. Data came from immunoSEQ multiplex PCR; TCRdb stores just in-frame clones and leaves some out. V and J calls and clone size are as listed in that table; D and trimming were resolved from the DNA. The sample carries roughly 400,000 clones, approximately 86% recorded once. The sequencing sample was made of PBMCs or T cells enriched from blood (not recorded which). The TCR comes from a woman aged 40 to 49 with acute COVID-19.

The CDR3 is CASSLAPGVSRNEQFF. DNA for the CDR3: TGTGCCAGCAGCTTAGCCCCGGGGGTTTCGAGGAATGAGCAGTTCTTC. V and J are TRBV7-7 and TRBJ2-1; D possibly corresponds to TRBD2 (6 bases). The germline V gene has CDR1 SSHAT and CDR2 FNYEAQ (reference sequence). Trimming took 0 bases from V and 7 from J, leaving 16 bases between them. The CDR3 runs to 16 residues.